This TCR beta chain was captured by sequencing in a study of blood T cells in healthy people across ages (dated by TCRdb to 2013 to 2016). For the wider study: In model experiments, template switching captured roughly one uniquely barcoded TCR beta cDNA molecule for every two T cells. The study measured age-related changes in TCR beta repertoire diversity using deep sequencing normalized with unique cDNA molecular identifiers. The donors were divided into four age groups: young (average 16 years), middle-aged (about 39), aged (roughly 66) and long-lived (more than 75). To avoid experimental bias, donors of different ages were spread randomly across the sequencing lanes. For two donors (one aged 18 to 29 and one aged 80 or older), the study analyzed two additional independent replicas of 1 million unique cDNA reads from the same blood draw.

The roughly 42 donors, aged roughly 6 to 90 years, were systemically healthy Caucasian individuals from Russia. Each donor gave 8 to 10 milliliters of peripheral blood, drawn into EDTA-treated Vacutainer tubes. PBMCs were isolated by Ficoll-Paque density-gradient centrifugation, with at least 6.5 million obtained per sample. Total RNA was extracted from PBMCs with Trizol reagent, with at least 6 micrograms obtained per sample. For every donor, an aliquot of PBMCs went through flow cytometry to measure the percentages of naive CD45RAhigh/CD27high T cells. The investigation overall reported the following: Compared with the aged group, the long-lived group had more naive CD4+ T cells, fewer expanded clones and increased TCR diversity, suggesting age selection. As age increased, observed TCR beta diversity per million T cells dropped in a roughly linear way, and a significant reduction was already evident by age approximately 40. Because donor CMV infection status was unknown, age-related changes in expanded clonotypes were potentially confounded. Total diversity estimates from one million sequenced T cells were considered lower bounds and underestimates. The percentage of naive T cells measured by flow cytometry correlated strongly with observed TCR beta diversity. Because profiling used bulk unsorted PBMCs, naive and antigen-experienced compartments could not be compared conclusively.

Receptors were amplified or captured by 5' RACE. Sequenced using an Illumina HiSeq 2500. The second PCR ran for roughly 6 to 11 cycles and used a J-beta primer mix along with a sample-barcoded 5' primer. A template-switch 5' adaptor carrying 12 random nucleotides introduced a unique molecular identifier onto each TCR beta cDNA molecule. Each sample yielded at least 2.5 million CDR3-containing paired-end reads. First-strand cDNA was synthesized from all RNA with the Mint cDNA synthesis kit, primed by a TRBC-specific oligonucleotide. Following uracil-DNA glycosylase treatment, all cDNA underwent a first 18-cycle PCR with the universal primers M1SS and BC2_uni_R. In the source study's methods: Normalization of each sample was performed by random selection of 1 million high-quality reads, each carrying a distinct molecular identifier. Reads sharing molecular identifiers were discarded rather than binned into consensus sequences. MiTCR, set to a Q25 quality threshold and the strictest error-elimination algorithm, was used for CDR3 identification, clonotype clustering and error correction. A nonparametric unseen species model with Euler transformation was used to estimate a lower bound on total TCR beta diversity. TCRdb reprocessed the public reads (quality trimming at Q25 with fastp, clone calling with MiXCR) and kept in-frame beta chains. A single entry per CDR3 protein holds the most common genes and DNA from its merged rows. The V and J calls follow TCRdb's processing rather than the paper's. Within this sample are 650,000 to 700,000 distinct CDR3 sequences, with 32% of them counted one time only. The ten biggest clones cover roughly 14% of the sample.

This clonotype was detected ten times or more. Its antigen is unknown. Per-nucleotide qualities are absent, and no much larger clonotype sits a single base away. V trim: 7 bases; J trim: 2 bases; unmatched bases: 7. The CDR3 spans 15 residues, from the cysteine through the phenylalanine. Just CDR3 DNA is preserved here, 45 bases in frame from base 1. The CDR1 and CDR2 encoded by the germline V gene (reference sequence) are LNHDA and SQIVND. The specimen was blood. The receptor's source is an elderly woman in good health. Donor details come from another sample of the same person, matched by shared clones. This sequence uses TRBV19 and TRBJ2-1, with 8 bases matching TRBD1. The DNA sequence follows: TGTGCCAGTAAGTTGGACAGGGACCCCTACAATGAGCAGTTCTTC. Translated, this gives CASKLDRDPYNEQFF.